These 32 T cell receptor beta chains were sequenced from one sample in a study of CD8+ T cells in alopecia areata. cDNA prepared by RNA extraction and subsequent reverse transcription served as the template for sequencing. The protocol was immunoSEQ multiplex PCR, while the TCRdb copy is restricted to in-frame clones and leaves out a portion. The sample includes some 100,000 clones, 44% of them seen just once. As for treatment: oral pan-JAK inhibitor, 5-10 mg twice daily. The sample in question was CD8+ T cells sorted from blood, obtained at week 24, from a patient treated with tofacitinib. The receptors originated from a human donor with alopecia areata.

The gene calls are TRBV7-9 and TRBJ2-7; TRBD2 matches at 10 bases. The CDR3 has 15 amino acids. V lost 5 bases to trimming and J lost 5 bases; unmatched junction nucleotides: 9. Germline V gene data show CDR1 as SEHNR and CDR2 as FQNEAQ (reference sequence). The CDR3, as DNA: TGTGCCAGCAGCCCTAGCGGGAGCAGAGGAGACGAGCAGTACTTC. Its translation: CASSPSGSRGDEQYF.

V usage is TRBV12-5 and J usage is TRBJ1-2; no clear D. Deletions cut 5 bases from V and 10 bases from J, with 14 bases between. The CDR3 has 12 amino acids. Germline CDR1 is LGHNT and CDR2 is FRNRAP. The DNA for the CDR3 is TGTGCTAGTGGTCCATCGGGTGGCTCCTACACCTTC. Protein product: CASGPSGGSYTF.

This clone was seen a few times. The chain uses TRBV7-9 and TRBJ2-1; D gene uncertain. Germline V gives CDR1 SEHNR, CDR2 FQNEAQ (reference sequence). V gave up 8 bases and J gave up 5 bases, with 7 bases separating them. This CDR3 region has 11 residues. The CDR3 DNA reads as TGTGCCAGCGGCGTCGACAATGAGCAGTTCTTC. This codes for CASGVDNEQFF.

This chain links TRBV4-1 with TRBJ1-2, with no clear D. CDR1 and CDR2 (germline): MGHRA, YSYEKL. V shed 0 bases and J shed 0 bases, with 11 bases lying between them. CDR3 size: 16 residues. Written as DNA, the CDR3 is TGCGCCAGCAGCCAAGAGAAGGTCGCCCCTAACTATGGCTACACCTTC. This translates into CASSQEKVAPNYGYTF.

The rearrangement links TRBV7-9 to TRBJ1-2; D may be TRBD1 (5 bases). Trimming shortened V by 1 base and J by 8 bases, and 14 bases separated the two germline ends. Germline-derived CDR1 and CDR2 are SEHNR and FQNEAQ (reference sequence). The CDR3 extends over 14 amino acids. CDR3 nucleotides: TGTGCCAGCAGCTTAGGGGACTGGCCCGACGGCTACACCTTC. The encoded protein is CASSLGDWPDGYTF. Full variable domain (missing parts from reference TRBV7-9 and TRBJ1-2): DTGVSQNPRHKITKRGQNVTFRCDPISEHNRLYWYRQTLGQGPEFLTYFQNEAQLEKSRLLSDRFSAERPKGSFSTLEIQRTEQGDSAMYLCASSLGDWPDGYTFGSGTRLTVV.

The chain links TRBV5-1 to TRBJ2-2; 9 nucleotides line up with TRBD1. The germline V gene has CDR1 SGHRS and CDR2 YFSETQ. The CDR3 length is 16 residues. Trimming removed 2 bases from V and 6 bases from J; junction bases left unmatched: 8. CDR3 protein: CASSLPRDRESGELFF. CDR3 nucleotide sequence: TGCGCCAGCAGCTTACCCCGGGACAGGGAATCCGGGGAGCTGTTTTTT. Complete variable domain (other parts from reference TRBV5-1 and TRBJ2-2): KAGVTQTPRYLIKTRGQQVTLSCSPISGHRSVSWYQQTPGQGLQFLFEYFSETQRNKGNFPGRFSGRQFSNSRSEMNVSTLELGDSALYLCASSLPRDRESGELFFGEGSRLTVL.

The V and J genes are TRBV5-6 and TRBJ2-1, with a possible D match to TRBD2 (5 bases). Trimming pared 4 bases from V and 0 bases from J, leaving 14 bases between. Germline V lookup: CDR1 SGHDT, CDR2 YYEEEE. The CDR3 loop spans 16 amino acids. CDR3 amino acids: CASSVLLASSYNEQFF. DNA for the CDR3: TGTGCCAGCAGCGTCCTTCTAGCTAGCTCCTACAATGAGCAGTTCTTC.

This rearrangement joins TRBV30 to TRBJ1-5; the match to TRBD1 covers 11 bases. The length of the CDR3 is 14 residues. The V and J ends lost 4 bases and 7 bases, in that order; junction bases with no gene match: 6. Germline-derived CDR1 and CDR2 are GTSNPN and SVGIG (reference sequence). CDR3 loop: CAWTDRGLGQPQHF. The CDR3, as DNA: TGTGCCTGGACGGACAGGGGGCTTGGACAGCCCCAGCATTTT.

The V call is TRBV9, the J call TRBJ1-2, with D uncertain. V gave up 2 bases and J gave up 5 bases, with 10 bases separating them. CDR3 length equals 13 residues. Germline V gives CDR1 SGDLS, CDR2 YYNGEE. The DNA of the CDR3 is TGTGCCAGCAGCGTCGCCGACGGTTATGGCTACACCTTC. Its protein product is CASSVADGYGYTF.

The rearrangement uses TRBV9 and TRBJ2-5; D possibly matches TRBD1 or TRBD2 (6 bases each). Per the germline V gene, CDR1 is SGDLS and CDR2 is YYNGEE. V lost 0 bases, J lost 3 bases, and 9 bases lay in between. CDR3 size: 14 residues. CDR3 region: CASSVEGGEETQYF. CDR3 DNA sequence: TGTGCCAGCAGCGTAGAGGGGGGAGAAGAGACCCAGTACTTC.

This clone appeared a few times. This sequence joins TRBV5-1 and TRBJ2-2; possible D gene TRBD1, 6 bases. Germline CDR1 is SGHRS and CDR2 is YFSETQ. CDR3 length equals 14 residues. The V and J ends lost 2 bases and 1 base respectively, with 6 bases between them. CDR3 amino acids: CASSLGGNTGELFF. Written as DNA, the CDR3 is TGCGCCAGCAGCTTAGGGGGGAACACCGGGGAGCTGTTTTTT.

The chain is built from TRBV7-9 and TRBJ2-3, with D unresolved. Germline V CDR1 and CDR2: SEHNR, FQNEAQ (reference sequence). Trimming removed 4 bases at V and 10 bases at J, with 12 bases between. This CDR3 is 12 amino acids long. The CDR3 DNA follows: TGTGCCAGCAGCTCGGGCGGCGAGGCGCAGTATTTT. It encodes CASSSGGEAQYF. The variable domain in full, completed from reference TRBV7-9 and TRBJ2-3, reads DTGVSQNPRHKITKRGQNVTFRCDPISEHNRLYWYRQTLGQGPEFLTYFQNEAQLEKSRLLSDRFSAERPKGSFSTLEIQRTEQGDSAMYLCASSSGGEAQYFGPGTRLTVL.

This chain joins TRBV5-1 and TRBJ2-7; D not certain. Germline V gives CDR1 SGHRS, CDR2 YFSETQ. The CDR3 length is 14 residues. Trimming left V 0 bases short and J 6 bases short, with 13 bases between. CDR3 in amino acids: CASSLAGGTREQYF. Here the CDR3 DNA reads TGCGCCAGCAGCTTGGCGGGCGGTACACGCGAGCAGTACTTC.

V usage is TRBV18 and J usage is TRBJ2-6, with no clear D. V was clipped by 3 bases and J by 1 base, with 16 bases between them. Per the germline V gene, CDR1 is KGHSH and CDR2 is LQKENI. The CDR3 sequence is 18 residues long. The CDR3 reads CASSPVNPAGSGANVLTF. The CDR3 DNA reads TGTGCCAGCTCACCCGTCAATCCAGCCGGGTCTGGGGCCAACGTCCTGACTTTC.

The rearrangement uses TRBV27 and TRBJ2-1; TRBD2 agrees at 9 bases. CDR3 size: 15 residues. Germline-derived CDR1 and CDR2 are MNHEY and SMNVEV (reference sequence). V trimming: 5 bases; J trimming: 4 bases; junction bases outside the gene matches: 6. The CDR3 nucleotides are TGTGCCAGCAGTCCCGGGACTAGCCCTTACAATGAGCAGTTCTTC. Its protein product is CASSPGTSPYNEQFF.

The table lists this clone with a few counts. V is TRBV30 and J is TRBJ2-1; 8 bases agree with TRBD2. Germline V gene sequence: CDR1 GTSNPN, CDR2 SVGIG (reference sequence). V lost 1 base, J lost 10 bases, and 12 bases stayed unmatched. This CDR3 comprises 15 residues. The CDR3 nucleotides are TGTGCCTGGAGTGGACTAGCGTATACCCCCCACGAGCAGTTCTTC. This sequence encodes CAWSGLAYTPHEQFF.

V gene TRBV7-9 combines with J gene TRBJ2-6, with D hard to call. The CDR3 runs to 15 residues. V was cut by 5 bases and J by 1 base, with 9 bases left in between. Germline lookup yields CDR1 SEHNR and CDR2 FQNEAQ (reference sequence). The CDR3 sequence is CASSDLGSGANVLTF. CDR3 nucleotides: TGTGCCAGCAGCGACCTTGGGTCTGGGGCCAACGTCCTGACTTTC.

The chain combines TRBV30 with TRBJ1-5; 8 bases fit TRBD1. Germline-derived CDR1 and CDR2 are GTSNPN and SVGIG (reference sequence). This CDR3 comprises 15 residues. Trimming took 1 base from V and 5 from J; bases not matched to a gene: 7. This CDR3 is CAWSARGQGDQPQHF. The CDR3 bases are TGTGCCTGGAGTGCCAGGGGGCAGGGAGATCAGCCCCAGCATTTT.

The chain employs TRBV27 and TRBJ2-2; 11 nucleotides line up with TRBD1. V dropped 4 bases and J dropped 6; count of bases not matched to a gene: 1. CDR1 is MNHEY and CDR2 is SMNVEV in the germline V gene (reference sequence). The length of the CDR3 is 14 residues. In DNA form, the CDR3 reads TGTGCCAGCAGTTCGGGACAGGGGGCCGGGGAGCTGTTTTTT. Protein sequence: CASSSGQGAGELFF.

This clone was seen more than once but under ten times. The chain recombines TRBV4-3 with TRBJ1-3, with TRBD1 as a possible D gene (5 bases). The CDR3 loop spans 17 amino acids. V lost 1 base to trimming and J lost 3 bases, with 16 bases between them. Germline CDR1 LGHNA, CDR2 YSLEER. The DNA for the CDR3 is TGCGCCAGCAGCCAAGGTCGGAGCGGGGGTCTTGGAAACACCATATATTTT. Translating gives CASSQGRSGGLGNTIYF.

This clone was recorded only once. This rearrangement joins TRBV15 to TRBJ2-7; no reliable D call. Looked up from germline, CDR1 is LNHNV and CDR2 is YYDKDF (reference sequence). Trimming stripped 0 bases from V and 5 bases from J, with 11 bases between. The CDR3 length is 14 residues. The CDR3: CATSRDLSRNEQYF. In DNA, the CDR3 is TGTGCCACCAGCAGAGATCTCTCCAGGAACGAGCAGTACTTC. The full variable domain, in which reference TRBV15 and TRBJ2-7 provide the parts outside the CDR3, is DAMVIQNPRYQVTQFGKPVTLSCSQTLNHNVMYWYQQKSSQAPKLLFHYYDKDFNNEADTPDNFQSRRPNTSFCFLDIRSPGLGDTAMYLCATSRDLSRNEQYFGPGTRLTVT.

This clone has a single count. V and J are TRBV6-5 and TRBJ2-1, with D possibly being TRBD1 (7 bases). Germline values: CDR1 MNHEY, CDR2 SVGAGI. V lost 2 bases and J lost 4, with 12 bases in between. This CDR3 region has 15 residues. CDR3 region: CASSYAAGGYNEQFF. In DNA form, the CDR3 reads TGTGCCAGCAGTTACGCGGCAGGGGGGTACAATGAGCAGTTCTTC.

In its sample, this clone was seen a few times. Other DNA sequences in the same sample also yield this CDR3. This CDR3 reads CSVDEQFF. In DNA, the CDR3 is TGCAGCGTTGATGAGCAGTTCTTC. The chain joins TRBV29-1 to TRBJ2-1; D unresolved. The ends were cut back, 3 bases at V and 9 bases at J, with 0 bases in the middle. Germline CDR1 SQVTM, CDR2 ANQGSEA. This CDR3 comprises 8 residues.

A few counts support this clone. Within the sample, other DNA sequences also encode this same CDR3. The J gene is TRBJ1-1, the V gene TRBV5-1; D might be TRBD1 (5 bases). Germline CDR1 SGHRS, CDR2 YFSETQ. This CDR3 is 13 amino acids long. Deletions cut 4 bases from V and 4 bases from J, with 11 bases between. This chain's CDR3 is CASSLGGVTEAFF. CDR3 bases: TGCGCCAGCAGCCTTGGAGGGGTCACTGAAGCTTTCTTT.

The V and J genes are TRBV19 and TRBJ2-2; D gene uncertain. V dropped 1 base and J dropped 5 bases, with 8 bases sitting between them. This CDR3 is built from 14 residues. Germline loops: CDR1 LNHDA, CDR2 SQIVND (reference sequence). CDR3 residues: CASSIGTQTGELFF. Here the CDR3 DNA reads TGTGCCAGTAGTATAGGAACGCAAACCGGGGAGCTGTTTTTT.

In this sample, this clone turned up a few times. The rearrangement links TRBV2 to TRBJ2-2; D is unclear. Germline V gene sequence: CDR1 SNHLY, CDR2 FYNNEI. The CDR3 has 13 amino acids. V dropped 7 bases and J dropped 2 bases, with 8 bases sitting between them. The CDR3 region has the DNA TGTGCCAGCACGGCCCCTAACACCGGGGAGCTGTTTTTT. The encoded protein is CASTAPNTGELFF. The full variable domain, rest sourced from reference TRBV2 and TRBJ2-2, is EPEVTQTPSHQVTQMGQEVILRCVPISNHLYFYWYRQILGQKVEFLVSFYNNEISEKSEIFDDQFSVERPDGSNFTLKIRSTKLEDSAMYFCASTAPNTGELFFGEGSRLTVL.

The rearrangement joins TRBV7-8 to TRBJ2-7; TRBD2 matches at 8 bases. V dropped 4 bases and J dropped 3; count of bases not matched to a gene: 8. This CDR3 contains 15 residues. Looked up from germline, CDR1 is SGHVS and CDR2 is FQNEAQ. The CDR3 here is CASSYGRASHYEQYF. In DNA, the CDR3 is TGTGCCAGCAGCTACGGGAGGGCCTCCCACTACGAGCAGTACTTC.

The chain is built from TRBV27 and TRBJ2-2; 12 bases align to TRBD2. The trim removed 6 bases at V and 7 bases at J, leaving 15 bases unmatched. The CDR3 contains 18 residues. Germline V gene data show CDR1 as MNHEY and CDR2 as SMNVEV (reference sequence). The CDR3 DNA follows: TGTGCCAGCAGCCATCCCCCTAGCGGGAGGGCCAGGATCGGGGAGCTGTTTTTT. Protein product: CASSHPPSGRARIGELFF.

The sample holds one count of this clone. The CDR3 DNA follows: TGTGCCATCAGGGACAGGGACACAGATACGCAGTATTTT. Amino acids: CAIRDRDTDTQYF. The chain carries TRBV10-3 and TRBJ2-3; 8 bases fit TRBD1. CDR1 is ENHRY, CDR2 SYGVKD, per germline. The CDR3 has 13 amino acids. Losses at the gene ends were 6 bases for V and 2 bases for J; bases not matched to a gene: 1.

The V gene is TRBV2, the J gene TRBJ2-2, with D possibly matching TRBD2 (5 bases). The CDR3 spans 15 residues. Trimming stripped 2 bases from V and 3 bases from J, with 10 bases between. Germline CDR1 and CDR2: SNHLY and FYNNEI. The CDR3 loop reads CASSEIARDTGELFF. In DNA, the CDR3 is TGTGCCAGCAGTGAAATTGCGAGGGACACCGGGGAGCTGTTTTTT.

This clone was found a few times. V is TRBV19 and J is TRBJ2-7; D ambiguous. CDR1 and CDR2 from the germline V gene are LNHDA and SQIVND (reference sequence). The V end was cut by 10 bases, the J end by 1 base, with 14 bases between. This CDR3 comprises 13 residues. CDR3 loop: CATHPSESYEQYF. The CDR3 nucleotides are TGTGCCACCCATCCCAGTGAATCCTACGAGCAGTACTTC.

The chain uses TRBV4-3 and TRBJ2-7; D possibly corresponds to TRBD1 (6 bases). CDR3 size: 13 residues. The germline gives CDR1 LGHNA, CDR2 YSLEER. Deletions cut 2 bases from V and 5 bases from J, with 10 bases between. CDR3 sequence (DNA): TGCGCCAGCAGCCAAACCAACAGGGACGAGCAGTACTTC. Translation gives CASSQTNRDEQYF.